This T cell receptor beta chain was retrieved from a study of T cell repertoires in aging, cancer and after chemotherapy. Study results and caveats: No conclusions about immunological memory after chemotherapy can be drawn from the repertoire data.

This clonotype has just one count. Its antigen is not known. Germline CDR1 reads KGHSH; CDR2 reads LQKENI. This CDR3 has 16 amino acids. Losses at the gene ends were 4 bases for V and 2 bases for J; bases not matched to a gene: 7. Peripheral blood genomic DNA, not sorted cells or RNA, was the template. A mixed TRB-A/B primer pool amplified rearranged TRB by multiplex touch-down PCR. One entry per CDR3 protein results from TCRdb running MiXCR on the multiplex PCR reads. This sample yields 920 or so distinct CDR3 sequences, of which about 54% are seen a single time; roughly 80% belongs to the top ten. The sequence was collected from a human donor with a blood cancer. The rearrangement links TRBV18 to TRBJ1-5, with TRBD1 identical over 8 bases. Sequencing used blood. The chain's CDR3 is CASSRNEQGGNQPQHF. In DNA form, the CDR3 reads TGTGCCAGCTCACGAAATGAACAGGGGGGCAATCAGCCCCAGCATTTT.